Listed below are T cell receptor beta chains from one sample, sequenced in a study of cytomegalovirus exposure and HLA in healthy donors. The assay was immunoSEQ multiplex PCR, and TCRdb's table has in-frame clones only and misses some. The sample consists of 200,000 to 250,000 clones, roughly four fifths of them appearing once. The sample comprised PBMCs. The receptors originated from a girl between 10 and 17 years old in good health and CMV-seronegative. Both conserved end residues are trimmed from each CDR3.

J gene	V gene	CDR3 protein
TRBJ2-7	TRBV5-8	ASSRGTSGNS
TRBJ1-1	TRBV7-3	ASSLHKNTEAF
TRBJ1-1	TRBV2	ASSGVSGDTEAF
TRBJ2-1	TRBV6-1	ASSDSGTPFNEQF
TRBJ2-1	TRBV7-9	ASSGGAGVSYNEQF
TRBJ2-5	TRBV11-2	ASSSRPSGGFQETQY
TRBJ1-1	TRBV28	ASSLSGNTEAF
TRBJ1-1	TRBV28	ASSFPGTGGRRAF
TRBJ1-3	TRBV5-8	ASSLSASSGNTIY
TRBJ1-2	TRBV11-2	ASSLGGDYGYT
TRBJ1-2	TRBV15	ATSRQSHGYT
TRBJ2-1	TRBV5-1	ASSLLGSDEQF
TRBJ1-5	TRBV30	AWRRTGVLGQPQH
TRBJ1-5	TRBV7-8	ASSPGSFNQPQH